This T cell receptor beta chain is from a study of T cells in Graves' hyperthyroidism and ophthalmopathy. This clonotype was counted many times. Its specificity is unknown. Individuals with ophthalmopathy presented a Clinical Activity Score of at least 3, a NOSPECS grade of at least 4 and a duration under 3 months. Together with thyroid ultrasound, orbital computed tomography, serum thyroxine and TRAb, clinical symptoms were used for diagnoses. PBMCs came from 7.5 to 10 ml fresh peripheral blood. Researchers took RNA transcripts and amplified the TCR beta CDR3 regions from them. The study used the HTBI primer set for a first-round RT-PCR of the TCR CDR3. TCRdb itself ran the multiplex PCR reads through MiXCR, one entry per CDR3 protein. Here the sample spans approximately 400,000 distinct CDR3 sequences, 13% to 15% being singletons. Study results and caveats: The majority of expanded thyroid clonotypes above 0.001 also appeared in blood.

CDR1 is SGHTA, CDR2 FQGNSA, per germline. The J segment lost 0 bases and the V segment lost 4 bases, leaving 6 bases of the junction unmatched. The CDR3 totals 18 residues. The chain employs TRBV7-2 and TRBJ2-7; 16 bases match TRBD2. The receptor's source is a woman aged 30 to 39 with Graves' ophthalmopathy. The source material was blood. CDR3 sequence reads: CASSWGLAGGSSSYEQYF. CDR3 DNA: TGTGCCAGCAGCTGGGGACTAGCGGGGGGGTCTTCCTCCTACGAGCAGTACTTC.